Described below is a single TCR beta chain sequence and its context. Its specificity is unknown. The donors were part of the validation cohort, which consisted of roughly 120 subjects and was separate from the first cohort of several hundred subjects. This sample stems from a study of cytomegalovirus exposure and HLA in healthy donors. Study context: The 95 to 150 validation repertoires used the same platform as the approximately 700 first-cohort repertoires, a later analysis reported.

This CDR3 region has 17 residues. With V trimmed by 5 bases and J by 5 bases, 16 bases remained unmatched. Germline V gene data show CDR1 as SGHTA and CDR2 as FQGNSA. Overall study findings and caveats: First-cohort TCR clusters tended to co-occur in the approximately 120 validation repertoires, a later analysis found. The classifier, whose performance was assessed in both the original and validation cohorts, reportedly diagnosed cytomegalovirus status with high specificity and sensitivity.

Clones were sequenced by immunoSEQ multiplex PCR, and TCRdb holds only the in-frame ones, with some missing. The data contain 280,000 or so clones, around 89% of them singletons. V gene TRBV7-2 combines with J gene TRBJ2-7, with 9 bases identical to TRBD2. The clonotype comes from a young woman in good health and CMV-seronegative. The sequenced sample was PBMCs. CDR3 in amino acids: CASSITSAGGPWNEQYF. CDR3 nucleotide sequence: TGTGCCAGCAGCATAACCAGTGCGGGAGGGCCATGGAACGAGCAGTACTTC.